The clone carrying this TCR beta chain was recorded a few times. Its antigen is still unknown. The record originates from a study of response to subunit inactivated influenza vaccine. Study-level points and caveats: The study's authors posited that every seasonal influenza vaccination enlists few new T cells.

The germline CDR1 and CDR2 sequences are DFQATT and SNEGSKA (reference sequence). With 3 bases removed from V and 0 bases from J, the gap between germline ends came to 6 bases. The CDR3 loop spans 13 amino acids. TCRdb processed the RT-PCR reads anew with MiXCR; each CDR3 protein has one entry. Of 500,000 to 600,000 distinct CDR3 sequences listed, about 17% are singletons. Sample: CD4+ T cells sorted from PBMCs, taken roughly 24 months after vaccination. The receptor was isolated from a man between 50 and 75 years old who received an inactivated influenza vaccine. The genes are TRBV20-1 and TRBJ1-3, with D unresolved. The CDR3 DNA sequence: TGCAGTGCTAGCGGCAACTCTGGAAACACCATATATTTT. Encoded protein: CSASGNSGNTIYF.